This TCR beta chain was observed in a study of T-cell memory formation after mild COVID-19 (dated by TCRdb to the early 2020s). Describing the broader study: TCR sequence clusters from the two donors were largely donor specific. Longitudinal TCRalpha and TCRbeta repertoire sequencing tracked T-cell clones expanding and contracting after mild COVID-19 in two donors. The cohort comprised two young, previously healthy adult volunteers, one female and one male.

Ficoll-Paque density gradient centrifugation was the method used to isolate PBMCs. Sequencing instrument: Illumina NovaSeq 6000. cDNA libraries for TCRalpha and TCRbeta were prepared by 5'RACE using constant-segment primers, with sample barcodes and unique molecular identifiers added. Trizol reagent was used to extract RNA from every sample. The libraries were amplified in two PCR steps, and the second step added a second sample barcode and Illumina TruSeq adapters. Sequencing of the libraries was done on an Illumina NovaSeq, producing 2 x 150 bp paired-end reads. As for the original processing: With migec v1.2.7, reads were demultiplexed and then collapsed into UMI-guided consensus sequences. Using mixcr v2.1.11, UMI consensuses were aligned to TRA and TRB V and J templates and then assembled into clonotypes. A clonotype was counted as expanded or contracted only when both edgeR and NoisET called the clonotype significant, with the noise models trained on biological replicates. For edgeR calls, the thresholds were a false discovery rate-adjusted p below 0.01 and a log2 fold-change of 1. As an exploratory analysis of dynamics, max-normalized trajectories of the 1000 most abundant clonotypes were examined with PCA combined with hierarchical clustering. The CD4 or CD8 phenotype of responding clones was assigned using the separately sequenced CD4+ and CD8+ repertoires. TCRdb reran the public reads through fastp at Q25 and MiXCR, keeping productive beta chains. Rows with a matching CDR3 protein are joined into one entry that keeps the most common DNA and genes. These V and J calls are TCRdb output, not the study's own analysis. The sample records more than 450,000 distinct CDR3 sequences, about 20% of which are singletons. The ten biggest clones cover more than 10% of the sample.

General conclusions and limits of the study: SARS-CoV-2 specificity was not confirmed for the second-wave clones peaking on day 37. The study covered only a couple of mild cases, and larger cohorts including severe cases with pre-infection samples were considered necessary. Contracting CD4+ clones turned up mainly in the CM and EM memory subsets, whereas EMRA was where CD8+ clones were enriched. Balanced CD4/CD8 phenotypes were observed for clones contracting from day 15 to 85, whereas a bias towards CD4+ was observed for a second wave of clones expanding from day 15 to 37. Some responding clones were found in pre-infection memory, which suggests that pre-existing cross-reactive memory T cells took part in the SARS-CoV-2 response.

This clonotype has just a few counts. Its antigen has not been determined. Base qualities are not recorded, but no much larger clone differs from it by a single base. From the cysteine through the phenylalanine, the CDR3 covers 14 amino acids. Of the read, only the CDR3 DNA is kept; its 42 bases are in frame from base 1. The germline V end is reduced by 6 bases and the J end by 8 bases; junction bases left unmatched: 6. The clonotype comes from an adult woman who had mild COVID-19 (a few samples of this study predate the infection). The sample titles of this study are shuffled in the database, so cell type and time point are left out; the donor was told from shared clones. The sample taken for sequencing was PBMCs or a T cell subset sorted from them (not recorded which). Recombination connected TRBV12-3 or TRBV12-4 to TRBJ2-2, with 10 central nucleotides matching TRBD1. The CDR3 protein: CASSRRDRGGELFF. The nucleotide sequence reads as follows: TGTGCCAGCAGCCGCCGGGACAGGGGTGGGGAGCTGTTTTTT.